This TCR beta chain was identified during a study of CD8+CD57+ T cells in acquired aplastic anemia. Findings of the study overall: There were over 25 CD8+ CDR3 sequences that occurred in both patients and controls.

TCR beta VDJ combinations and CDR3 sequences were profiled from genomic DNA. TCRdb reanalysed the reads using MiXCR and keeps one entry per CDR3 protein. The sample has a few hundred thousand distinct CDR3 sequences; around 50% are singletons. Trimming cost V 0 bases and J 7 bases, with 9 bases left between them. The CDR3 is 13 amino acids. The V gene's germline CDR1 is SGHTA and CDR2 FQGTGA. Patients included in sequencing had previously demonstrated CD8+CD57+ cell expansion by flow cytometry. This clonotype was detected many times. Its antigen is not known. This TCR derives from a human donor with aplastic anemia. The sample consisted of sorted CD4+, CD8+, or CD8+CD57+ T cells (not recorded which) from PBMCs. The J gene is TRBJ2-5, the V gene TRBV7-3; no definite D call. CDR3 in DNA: TGTGCCAGCAGCTTAACTGGGGAAGGGACCCAGTACTTC. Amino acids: CASSLTGEGTQYF.